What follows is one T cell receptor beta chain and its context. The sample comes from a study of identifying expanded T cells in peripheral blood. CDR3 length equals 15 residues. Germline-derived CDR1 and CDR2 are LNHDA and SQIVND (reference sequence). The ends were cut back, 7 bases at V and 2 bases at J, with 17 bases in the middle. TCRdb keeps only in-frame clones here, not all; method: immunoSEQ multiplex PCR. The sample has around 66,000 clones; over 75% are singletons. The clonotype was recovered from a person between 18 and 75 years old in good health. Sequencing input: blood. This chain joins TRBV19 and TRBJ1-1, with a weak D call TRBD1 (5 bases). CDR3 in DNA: TGTGCCAGTATCCCGCGGGACGGCCAAAACACTGAAGCTTTCTTT. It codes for CASIPRDGQNTEAFF.